This TCR beta chain was observed in a study of CD8 T cells in ankylosing spondylitis. Trimming stripped 4 bases from V and 15 bases from J, with 14 bases between. The germline V gene encodes CDR1 SGHRS and CDR2 YFSETQ. The CDR3 has 11 residues. Making the TCR beta libraries involved quantitative 5'-RACE with molecular barcodes. MiXCR was run by TCRdb on the 5' RACE reads, yielding one entry per CDR3 protein. The table records 300,000 to 350,000 distinct CDR3 sequences, more than 20% of them present only once. General study findings and limits: Matched ankylosing spondylitis synovial fluid reportedly showed significant enrichment of disease-linked clones.

On this clonotype itself: Antigen: not known.

The chain is built from TRBV5-1 and TRBJ2-1; D remains ambiguous. What was sequenced was blood, either unsorted or a sorted T cell fraction (not recorded which). The source is a female donor with ankylosing spondylitis or in good health (not recorded which). This chain's CDR3 is CASSPISRRFF. As DNA, the CDR3 is TGCGCCAGCAGCCCCATCTCGAGGAGGTTCTTC. Full variable domain (outside the CDR3, taken from reference TRBV5-1 and TRBJ2-1): KAGVTQTPRYLIKTRGQQVTLSCSPISGHRSVSWYQQTPGQGLQFLFEYFSETQRNKGNFPGRFSGRQFSNSRSEMNVSTLELGDSALYLCASSPISRRFFGPGTRLTVL.